The 2 T cell receptor beta chains below all came from one sample that was sequenced in a study of blood T cells in healthy people across ages (dated by TCRdb to 2015 to 2017). The library was produced with 5' RACE. Sequencing relied on an Illumina HiSeq 2500. A second 7 to 11 cycle PCR used a sample-barcoded 5' primer and a J-beta primer mix. TCRdb reworked the public reads: Q25 trimming with fastp, MiXCR clone assembly, productive beta chains retained. Every entry covers one CDR3 protein and lists the most common genes and DNA from its rows. The sample table shows around 800,000 distinct CDR3 sequences, and roughly 24% are seen once. Approximately 2.9% of the sample rests with the top ten. The same sample was also used in a study of T cells of mothers and their children.

Sequencing used blood. These receptors were obtained from a boy aged 10-17 years in good health.

This clonotype was recorded a few times. The V and J genes are TRBV28 and TRBJ2-5; D is undetermined. The J call is doubtful: the DNA matches TRBJ2-7 better. The CDR3 is made up of 15 amino acids. Per the germline V gene, CDR1 is MDHEN and CDR2 is SYDVKM. The CDR3 region is CASSFPAVGRYEQYF. CDR3 bases: TGTGCCAGCAGTTTTCCGGCCGTAGGACGCTACGAGCAGTACTTC.

This clonotype was seen a few times. J is TRBJ2-1 and V is TRBV5-1; TRBD1 aligns across 7 bases. CDR3 length: 14 amino acids. Per the germline V gene, CDR1 is SGHRS and CDR2 is YFSETQ. V lost 2 bases to trimming and J lost 8 bases; unmatched junction nucleotides: 7. This CDR3 reads CASSFPDRPDEQFF. CDR3 sequence (DNA): TGCGCCAGCAGCTTTCCGGACAGGCCCGATGAGCAGTTCTTC.